A selection of T cell receptor beta chains follows, all from one sample in a study of identical twins. TCRdb independently ran MiXCR on the 5' RACE reads; one entry per CDR3 protein. The table records around 500,000 distinct CDR3 sequences, approximately 15% of them present only once. This same sample was also part of a study on yellow fever vaccine responses in identical twins.

Input material: CD4+ T cells sorted from blood. The receptors stem from a woman aged 18-29 years in good health. Each CDR3 is given with its conserved first and last residue. Each record gives: V gene, J gene, clone size, D gene, CDR3 DNA, CDR3 protein. The D gene is left open where the match is weak. Rows may omit the clone size; those that give it use once, few, many or a size class.

v_call: TRBV4-3; j_call: TRBJ2-5; clone_size: few; d_call: TRBD2; cdr3_nt: TGCGCCAGCAGCCAAGATGCCCCCAGCGGGAGTGCGGAGACCCAGTACTTC; cdr3_aa: CASSQDAPSGSAETQYF
v_call: TRBV12-3/TRBV12-4; j_call: TRBJ2-3; clone_size: many; d_call: TRBD2; cdr3_nt: TGTGCCAGCAGTTTAGGAAGGGCGGGAGTACTAGATACGCAGTATTTT; cdr3_aa: CASSLGRAGVLDTQYF
v_call: TRBV6-1; j_call: TRBJ2-2; clone_size: .; d_call: TRBD1; cdr3_nt: TGTGCCAGCAGGGGGGGACAGGGGATCACCGGGGAGCTGTTTTTT; cdr3_aa: CASRGGQGITGELFF
v_call: TRBV5-4; j_call: TRBJ1-4; clone_size: .; d_call: TRBD1; cdr3_nt: TGTGCCAGCAGCTCCTCGACAGGGCCTAATGAAAAACTGTTTTTT; cdr3_aa: CASSSSTGPNEKLFF
v_call: TRBV6-1; j_call: TRBJ2-1; clone_size: few; d_call: .; cdr3_nt: TGTGCCAGCAGTGAACTTCACAATGAGCAGTTCTTC; cdr3_aa: CASSELHNEQFF
v_call: TRBV5-1; j_call: TRBJ2-3; clone_size: .; d_call: .; cdr3_nt: TGCGCCAGCAGCTTGGCGGCAGGGGGGGAATATTTT; cdr3_aa: CASSLAAGGEYF
v_call: TRBV29-1; j_call: TRBJ2-3; clone_size: .; d_call: .; cdr3_nt: TGCAGCGTACGAAAGGGGCAGAGCGCAGATACGCAGTATTTT; cdr3_aa: CSVRKGQSADTQYF
v_call: TRBV29-1; j_call: TRBJ2-3; clone_size: .; d_call: TRBD1; cdr3_nt: TGCAGCGTTTTGACAGGGGGGGATACGCAGTATTTT; cdr3_aa: CSVLTGGDTQYF
v_call: TRBV13; j_call: TRBJ1-1; clone_size: .; d_call: TRBD1; cdr3_nt: TGTGCCAGCAGCCCCCGACAGGGTAACACTGAAGCTTTCTTT; cdr3_aa: CASSPRQGNTEAFF
v_call: TRBV10-3; j_call: TRBJ2-1; clone_size: few; d_call: TRBD2; cdr3_nt: TGTGCCATCAGGACTAGCGGGCCCTACAATGAGCAGTTCTTC; cdr3_aa: CAIRTSGPYNEQFF
v_call: TRBV19; j_call: TRBJ2-5; clone_size: few; d_call: .; cdr3_nt: TGTGCCAGTAGTATTCCAGGCCGAGTAAGTGAGACCCAGTACTTC; cdr3_aa: CASSIPGRVSETQYF
v_call: TRBV28; j_call: TRBJ2-1; clone_size: many; d_call: TRBD2; cdr3_nt: TGTGCCAGCAGTTTATGGGGGGGGACTAGCGGGAGGGCGGAAAATGAGCAGTTCTTC; cdr3_aa: CASSLWGGTSGRAENEQFF
v_call: TRBV7-2; j_call: TRBJ2-7; clone_size: few; d_call: .; cdr3_nt: TGTGCCAGCACCCTGGTCCCAACTTACGAGCAGTACTTC; cdr3_aa: CASTLVPTYEQYF
v_call: TRBV20-1; j_call: TRBJ2-3; clone_size: .; d_call: TRBD2; cdr3_nt: TGCAGTGCTCCAAAAATAGCGGGAGGGAGCACAGATACGCAGTATTTT; cdr3_aa: CSAPKIAGGSTDTQYF
v_call: TRBV20-1; j_call: TRBJ1-1; clone_size: .; d_call: TRBD1; cdr3_nt: TGCAGTGCCCCGGGACAGGCTATGAACACTGAAGCTTTCTTT; cdr3_aa: CSAPGQAMNTEAFF
v_call: TRBV20-1; j_call: TRBJ1-1; clone_size: few; d_call: TRBD1; cdr3_nt: TGCAGTGCGAGCAAAGGGGGCAACACTGAAGCTTTCTTT; cdr3_aa: CSASKGGNTEAFF
v_call: TRBV20-1; j_call: TRBJ2-7; clone_size: .; d_call: .; cdr3_nt: TGCAGTGCTAGAGATTCGGGGCGTGGGGAGCAGTACTTC; cdr3_aa: CSARDSGRGEQYF
v_call: TRBV29-1; j_call: TRBJ2-7; clone_size: .; d_call: .; cdr3_nt: TGCAGCGTTGAGATTGTGAGATCTGGCGAGCAGTACTTC; cdr3_aa: CSVEIVRSGEQYF
v_call: TRBV12-3/TRBV12-4; j_call: TRBJ2-3; clone_size: .; d_call: TRBD2; cdr3_nt: TGTGCCAGCGGCCCCCTAGCGGGGCTTAGCACAGATACGCAGTATTTT; cdr3_aa: CASGPLAGLSTDTQYF
v_call: TRBV20-1; j_call: TRBJ1-2; clone_size: many; d_call: TRBD1; cdr3_nt: TGCGGTCGGGACAGCGTCCGACGTGGCTACACCTTC; cdr3_aa: CGRDSVRRGYTF
v_call: TRBV28; j_call: TRBJ2-3; clone_size: many; d_call: .; cdr3_nt: TGTGCCAGCAGTTTATCTCCTGAGAGCACAGATACGCAGTATTTT; cdr3_aa: CASSLSPESTDTQYF
v_call: TRBV6-2/TRBV6-3; j_call: TRBJ1-6; clone_size: few; d_call: TRBD1; cdr3_nt: TGTGCCAGCAGTTACTACGGACAGGGCTCACCCCTCCACTTT; cdr3_aa: CASSYYGQGSPLHF
v_call: TRBV24-1; j_call: TRBJ2-2; clone_size: .; d_call: .; cdr3_nt: TGTGCCACCAGTGATCCCGGGGGTACCGGGGAGCTGTTTTTT; cdr3_aa: CATSDPGGTGELFF
v_call: TRBV2; j_call: TRBJ2-2; clone_size: .; d_call: TRBD2; cdr3_nt: TGTGCCAGCAGAATTAGGACTAGCGGGACCGGGGAGCTGTTTTTT; cdr3_aa: CASRIRTSGTGELFF
v_call: TRBV29-1; j_call: TRBJ2-1; clone_size: many; d_call: .; cdr3_nt: TGCAGCGTCGAGGTAGTCACCGGCTCCGCTTTATACAATGAGCAGTTCTTC; cdr3_aa: CSVEVVTGSALYNEQFF
v_call: TRBV5-6; j_call: TRBJ2-5; clone_size: few; d_call: TRBD2; cdr3_nt: TGTGCCAGCAGCTTGGGACTAGCGGGATGGTTCGAGACCCAGTACTTC; cdr3_aa: CASSLGLAGWFETQYF
v_call: TRBV12-3/TRBV12-4; j_call: TRBJ2-2; clone_size: few; d_call: .; cdr3_nt: TGTGCCAGCAGTCAAAGTTCAGGGTCGGCCGGGGAGCTGTTTTTT; cdr3_aa: CASSQSSGSAGELFF
v_call: TRBV6-6; j_call: TRBJ1-2; clone_size: few; d_call: .; cdr3_nt: TGTGCCAGCAGTTACTTAGGCGAAGATGGCTACACCTTC; cdr3_aa: CASSYLGEDGYTF
v_call: TRBV7-9; j_call: TRBJ1-6; clone_size: few; d_call: .; cdr3_nt: TGTGCCAGCAGCGCAGGAGGGTATAATTCACCCCTCCACTTT; cdr3_aa: CASSAGGYNSPLHF
v_call: TRBV9; j_call: TRBJ2-5; clone_size: .; d_call: TRBD2; cdr3_nt: TGTGCCAGCAGCGTAGAAGCGGGAGGCCCAGAGACCCAGTACTTC; cdr3_aa: CASSVEAGGPETQYF
v_call: TRBV20-1; j_call: TRBJ2-7; clone_size: .; d_call: .; cdr3_nt: TGCAGTGCTAGCGGTTACGAGCAGTACTTC; cdr3_aa: CSASGYEQYF
v_call: TRBV7-9; j_call: TRBJ2-1; clone_size: .; d_call: TRBD2; cdr3_nt: TGTGCCAGCAGCTTAGAAGCGGGAGGGGGCCATGAGCAGTTCTTC; cdr3_aa: CASSLEAGGGHEQFF
v_call: TRBV5-1; j_call: TRBJ1-1; clone_size: .; d_call: .; cdr3_nt: TGCGCCAGCAGCTTGGATCCGAGAAAGAACACTGAAGCTTTCTTT; cdr3_aa: CASSLDPRKNTEAFF
v_call: TRBV5-1; j_call: TRBJ2-3; clone_size: many; d_call: .; cdr3_nt: TGCGCCAGCAGCTTGGAAACGGTCACAGATACGCAGTATTTT; cdr3_aa: CASSLETVTDTQYF
v_call: TRBV5-1; j_call: TRBJ2-7; clone_size: few; d_call: TRBD2; cdr3_nt: TGCGCCAGCAAGGTCCGGGGGGACTCCTACGAGCAGTACTTC; cdr3_aa: CASKVRGDSYEQYF
v_call: TRBV15; j_call: TRBJ2-5; clone_size: .; d_call: .; cdr3_nt: TGTGCCACCAGCAGCTGGGGGGCGGAGACCCAGTACTTC; cdr3_aa: CATSSWGAETQYF
v_call: TRBV9; j_call: TRBJ1-6; clone_size: .; d_call: .; cdr3_nt: TGTGCCAGCAGCGTAGCGGGGAGCTCCTATAATTCACCCCTCCACTTT; cdr3_aa: CASSVAGSSYNSPLHF
v_call: TRBV28; j_call: TRBJ2-5; clone_size: many; d_call: TRBD1; cdr3_nt: TGTGCCAGCAGCGTCACAGGGGGCGTCGGGCAAGAGACCCAGTACTTC; cdr3_aa: CASSVTGGVGQETQYF
v_call: TRBV21-1; j_call: TRBJ2-3; clone_size: .; d_call: .; cdr3_nt: TGTGCCAGCACGAGACTAGCGGAGAACACAGATACGCAGTATTTT; cdr3_aa: CASTRLAENTDTQYF
v_call: TRBV13; j_call: TRBJ2-2; clone_size: .; d_call: TRBD2; cdr3_nt: TGTGCCAGCAGCTTAATCGGCTACGGATTAGCGGGAGACCTTAACACCGGGGAGCTGTTTTTT; cdr3_aa: CASSLIGYGLAGDLNTGELFF
v_call: TRBV10-2; j_call: TRBJ2-1; clone_size: .; d_call: .; cdr3_nt: TGCGCCAGCAGTGTAACTAGCCACAATGAGCAGTTCTTC; cdr3_aa: CASSVTSHNEQFF